Below, one T cell receptor (beta chain) is given with its context. The sample belongs to a study of blood T cell repertoires in COVID-19. The authors' processing: Cell counts per sample came from amplifying reference gene primers. Data came from immunoSEQ multiplex PCR; TCRdb stores just in-frame clones and leaves some out. V and J calls and clone size follow that table, whereas D and trimming were derived from the DNA. The sample shows around 99,000 clones, around 82% of them seen only once. The V gene's germline CDR1 is LNHDA and CDR2 SQIVND (reference sequence). The junction had 13 bases not matched to a gene; V was cut back by 6 bases and J by 7 bases. The CDR3 totals 17 residues.

The sequencing sample was made of peripheral blood. The clonotype was recovered from a human donor in a cohort sampled during active COVID-19. This sequence joins TRBV19 and TRBJ1-6; 9 bases are a match to TRBD1. CDR3 region: CASRLMSGTGPNSPLHF. The CDR3 DNA reads TGTGCCAGTAGATTGATGTCCGGGACAGGGCCGAATTCACCCCTCCACTTT.